The clone carrying this TCR beta chain came up many times. What it recognizes is unknown. CDR3 length: 18 residues. Germline V gene data show CDR1 as MNHEY and CDR2 as SMNVEV (reference sequence). V shed 4 bases and J shed 0 bases, with 19 bases lying between them. Using RNA template, CDR3s of TCR alpha and beta were amplified with iRepertoire arm-PCR. Tissue mRNA or PBMC total RNA, about 85-400 ng, went into one-step reverse transcription and amplification. TCRdb re-called the multiplex PCR reads with MiXCR, one entry per CDR3 protein. The sample records tens of thousands of distinct CDR3 sequences, roughly 23% being singletons. The data derive from a study of glioma-infiltrating T cells. Points from the study as a whole: Tissue and blood shared very few CDR3 sequences.

The clonotype originates from a human donor with low-grade glioma or glioblastoma, undergoing nonglioma brain surgery, or in good health (not recorded which). Sequences were obtained from glioma tissue, nonneoplastic brain tissue, or PBMCs (not recorded which). V gene TRBV27 combines with J gene TRBJ1-3; D unclear. The CDR3 loop is CASSYNEGGMLSGNTIYF. The CDR3, as DNA: TGTGCCAGCAGTTATAATGAAGGAGGGATGCTCTCTGGAAACACCATATATTTT.